The source of this TCR beta chain is a study of T cells in Graves' hyperthyroidism and ophthalmopathy. This clonotype was seen more than once but under ten times. Germline V gene sequence: CDR1 LGHDT, CDR2 YNNKEL (reference sequence). The CDR3 consists of 14 residues. V shed 5 bases and J shed 2 bases, with 12 bases lying between them. Amplified regions were TCR beta CDR3 sequences from RNA transcripts. HTBI primers were the set used in a first-round RT-PCR of the TCR CDR3. TCRdb re-analysed the multiplex PCR reads in MiXCR, keeping a single row per CDR3 protein. The sample has around 690,000 distinct CDR3 sequences, about 20% seen once. Among ophthalmopathy patients, the Clinical Activity Score reached at least 3, the NOSPECS grade reached at least 4, and duration remained under 3 months.

The TCR originated in a man under 40 with Graves' ophthalmopathy. This chain uses TRBV3-1 with TRBJ2-5, with D possibly being TRBD2 (5 bases). Specimen: blood. Here the CDR3 reads CASSGSGYQETQYF. CDR3 nucleotides: TGTGCCAGCAGCGGGAGCGGATATCAAGAGACCCAGTACTTC.